This is a list of T cell receptor beta chains from one sample in a study of shared clonotypes between healthy human individuals. Measured with immunoSEQ multiplex PCR; TCRdb has only the in-frame clones, and not every one. This sample has just over 2,000,000 clones, with approximately 95% found just once. The sequenced sample consisted of naive CD4+ T cells sorted from blood. These receptor sequences come from a man aged 18 to 29 in good health. Each CDR3 is given with its conserved first and last residue. The D gene is left open where the match is weak. Some rows mark clone size as missing; the rest say once, few, many or name a class of expanded clone.

V gene	clone size	D gene	J gene	CDR3 DNA	CDR3 protein
TRBV5-4	NA	TRBD1	TRBJ1-6	TGTGCCAGCAGCTTGGGGGACAGGGATAATTCACCCCTCCACTTT	CASSLGDRDNSPLHF
TRBV11-2	NA	NA	TRBJ1-3	TGTGCCAGCAGCCTCTCCAGGGCCGGAAACACCATATATTTT	CASSLSRAGNTIYF
TRBV18	NA	NA	TRBJ2-5	TGTGCCAGCTCACCTTCCAAACAGGGAGGGGAGACCCAGTACTTC	CASSPSKQGGETQYF
TRBV5-4	NA	TRBD1	TRBJ2-7	TGTGCCAGCAGCCTCCTCAGCGGGACAGGGATTCACGAGCAGTACTTC	CASSLLSGTGIHEQYF
TRBV29-1	once	NA	TRBJ2-3	TGCAGCCCCGTTAAGGGGGGCACAGATACGCAGTATTTT	CSPVKGGTDTQYF
TRBV11-2	NA	NA	TRBJ2-7	TGTGCCAGCAGGTCAGACGGCTACGAGCAGTACTTC	CASRSDGYEQYF
TRBV18	NA	NA	TRBJ2-3	TGTGCCAGCTCACCCGACCGGTCCACAGATACGCAGTATTTT	CASSPDRSTDTQYF
TRBV11-2	NA	NA	TRBJ2-2	TGTGCCAGCAGCTTAGACGTGGTCAACACCGGGGAGCTGTTTTTT	CASSLDVVNTGELFF
TRBV6-1	NA	NA	TRBJ1-5	TGTGCCAGCAGTGATTCGGGGGCTCAGCCCCAGCATTTT	CASSDSGAQPQHF
TRBV7-9	NA	NA	TRBJ1-4	TGTGCCAGCAGCTTAGCCGTCGGGAATGAAAAACTGTTTTTT	CASSLAVGNEKLFF
TRBV11-2	NA	NA	TRBJ2-3	TGTGCCAGCAGCTTAGGACACGGGACCGTCGGTTTCACAGATACGCAGTATTTT	CASSLGHGTVGFTDTQYF
TRBV5-1	NA	TRBD2	TRBJ2-7	TGCGCCAGCAGCATCCTAGGACTAGCCGCCTACGAGCAGTACTTC	CASSILGLAAYEQYF
TRBV10-1	NA	TRBD2	TRBJ2-2	TGCGCCAGCAGTGATCGAGACAGCCGGAGCGGGGCCGGGGAGCTGTTTTTT	CASSDRDSRSGAGELFF
TRBV7-9	NA	TRBD2	TRBJ2-1	TGTGCCAGCAGCCGCCGGGAGGACCCGAGCTCCTACAATGAGCAGTTCTTC	CASSRREDPSSYNEQFF
TRBV2	NA	NA	TRBJ2-7	TGTGCCAGCAGTGACCGCTCCCCCCTAGTAGGGGAGCAGTACTTC	CASSDRSPLVGEQYF
TRBV25-1	NA	NA	TRBJ2-2	TGTGCCAGCAGTGAAATGGGGTACGGCCTCAACACCGGGGAGCTGTTTTTT	CASSEMGYGLNTGELFF
TRBV6-5	NA	NA	TRBJ1-3	TGTGCCAGCAGAAGGGGCGTCTCTGGAAACACCATATATTTT	CASRRGVSGNTIYF
TRBV28	NA	NA	TRBJ2-3	TGTGCCAGCAGCGGGGGCAGGGGCACAGATACGCAGTATTTT	CASSGGRGTDTQYF
TRBV19	NA	NA	TRBJ1-1	TGTGCCAGTATCAGGTCGGACAGATCGAACACTGAAGCTTTCTTT	CASIRSDRSNTEAFF
TRBV19	once	TRBD1	TRBJ2-4	TGTGCCAGTAGTAGGCAGGACAGGGGGCAAAACATTCAGTACTTC	CASSRQDRGQNIQYF
TRBV10-3	NA	NA	TRBJ2-7	TGTGCCATCAGTGGTGGGCGGGACAGCAGCTACGAGCAGTACTTC	CAISGGRDSSYEQYF
TRBV20-1	NA	NA	TRBJ1-1	TGCAGTGCTAGTAGGTCTCCCGAAGCTTTCTTT	CSASRSPEAFF
TRBV28	NA	NA	TRBJ2-7	TGTGCCAGCAATAATGCAGCCGCCCGTAGATACGAGCAGTACTTC	CASNNAAARRYEQYF
TRBV30	NA	TRBD1	TRBJ2-2	TGTGCCTGGAGGGGGACAGGGGGTCCCGGGGAGCTGTTTTTT	CAWRGTGGPGELFF
TRBV4-2	once	NA	TRBJ1-2	TGTGCCAGCAGCCTAGGCCCTGACGGTGGCTACACCTTC	CASSLGPDGGYTF
TRBV7-6	NA	TRBD2	TRBJ2-5	TGTGCCAGCAGCCCCACGGGACTAGCTAACGGAGAGACCCAGTACTTC	CASSPTGLANGETQYF
TRBV6-1	once	NA	TRBJ2-3	TGTGCCAGCAGTGATCGACGGATCACAGATACGCAGTATTTT	CASSDRRITDTQYF
TRBV7-3	NA	TRBD1	TRBJ1-6	TGTGCCAGCAGCCATCGTCCCGGGACAGGAACCCCAGTAAATTCACCCCTCCACTTT	CASSHRPGTGTPVNSPLHF
TRBV19	few	NA	TRBJ1-1	TGTGCCAGTAGTCAGGGTCTGAACACTGAAGCTTTCTTT	CASSQGLNTEAFF
TRBV7-2	NA	TRBD1	TRBJ1-2	TGTGCCAGCAGCTTAGCTGGGACAGGGGTTGGCTACACCTTC	CASSLAGTGVGYTF
TRBV5-1	NA	NA	TRBJ2-7	TGCGCCAGCAGCTTGGCTAGGGCAGGGCAAATCTACGAGCAGTACTTC	CASSLARAGQIYEQYF
TRBV4-3	NA	NA	TRBJ2-7	TGCGCCAGCAGCCAGCGAGATAAGCGCGAGCAGTACTTC	CASSQRDKREQYF
TRBV7-2	NA	TRBD1	TRBJ2-7	TGTGCCAGCAGCTTGGGGACAGGGGTGAACGAGCAGTACTTC	CASSLGTGVNEQYF
TRBV7-2	NA	NA	TRBJ1-3	TGTGCCAGCAGCTCAGAGGCGGGAACTGGAAACACCATATATTTT	CASSSEAGTGNTIYF